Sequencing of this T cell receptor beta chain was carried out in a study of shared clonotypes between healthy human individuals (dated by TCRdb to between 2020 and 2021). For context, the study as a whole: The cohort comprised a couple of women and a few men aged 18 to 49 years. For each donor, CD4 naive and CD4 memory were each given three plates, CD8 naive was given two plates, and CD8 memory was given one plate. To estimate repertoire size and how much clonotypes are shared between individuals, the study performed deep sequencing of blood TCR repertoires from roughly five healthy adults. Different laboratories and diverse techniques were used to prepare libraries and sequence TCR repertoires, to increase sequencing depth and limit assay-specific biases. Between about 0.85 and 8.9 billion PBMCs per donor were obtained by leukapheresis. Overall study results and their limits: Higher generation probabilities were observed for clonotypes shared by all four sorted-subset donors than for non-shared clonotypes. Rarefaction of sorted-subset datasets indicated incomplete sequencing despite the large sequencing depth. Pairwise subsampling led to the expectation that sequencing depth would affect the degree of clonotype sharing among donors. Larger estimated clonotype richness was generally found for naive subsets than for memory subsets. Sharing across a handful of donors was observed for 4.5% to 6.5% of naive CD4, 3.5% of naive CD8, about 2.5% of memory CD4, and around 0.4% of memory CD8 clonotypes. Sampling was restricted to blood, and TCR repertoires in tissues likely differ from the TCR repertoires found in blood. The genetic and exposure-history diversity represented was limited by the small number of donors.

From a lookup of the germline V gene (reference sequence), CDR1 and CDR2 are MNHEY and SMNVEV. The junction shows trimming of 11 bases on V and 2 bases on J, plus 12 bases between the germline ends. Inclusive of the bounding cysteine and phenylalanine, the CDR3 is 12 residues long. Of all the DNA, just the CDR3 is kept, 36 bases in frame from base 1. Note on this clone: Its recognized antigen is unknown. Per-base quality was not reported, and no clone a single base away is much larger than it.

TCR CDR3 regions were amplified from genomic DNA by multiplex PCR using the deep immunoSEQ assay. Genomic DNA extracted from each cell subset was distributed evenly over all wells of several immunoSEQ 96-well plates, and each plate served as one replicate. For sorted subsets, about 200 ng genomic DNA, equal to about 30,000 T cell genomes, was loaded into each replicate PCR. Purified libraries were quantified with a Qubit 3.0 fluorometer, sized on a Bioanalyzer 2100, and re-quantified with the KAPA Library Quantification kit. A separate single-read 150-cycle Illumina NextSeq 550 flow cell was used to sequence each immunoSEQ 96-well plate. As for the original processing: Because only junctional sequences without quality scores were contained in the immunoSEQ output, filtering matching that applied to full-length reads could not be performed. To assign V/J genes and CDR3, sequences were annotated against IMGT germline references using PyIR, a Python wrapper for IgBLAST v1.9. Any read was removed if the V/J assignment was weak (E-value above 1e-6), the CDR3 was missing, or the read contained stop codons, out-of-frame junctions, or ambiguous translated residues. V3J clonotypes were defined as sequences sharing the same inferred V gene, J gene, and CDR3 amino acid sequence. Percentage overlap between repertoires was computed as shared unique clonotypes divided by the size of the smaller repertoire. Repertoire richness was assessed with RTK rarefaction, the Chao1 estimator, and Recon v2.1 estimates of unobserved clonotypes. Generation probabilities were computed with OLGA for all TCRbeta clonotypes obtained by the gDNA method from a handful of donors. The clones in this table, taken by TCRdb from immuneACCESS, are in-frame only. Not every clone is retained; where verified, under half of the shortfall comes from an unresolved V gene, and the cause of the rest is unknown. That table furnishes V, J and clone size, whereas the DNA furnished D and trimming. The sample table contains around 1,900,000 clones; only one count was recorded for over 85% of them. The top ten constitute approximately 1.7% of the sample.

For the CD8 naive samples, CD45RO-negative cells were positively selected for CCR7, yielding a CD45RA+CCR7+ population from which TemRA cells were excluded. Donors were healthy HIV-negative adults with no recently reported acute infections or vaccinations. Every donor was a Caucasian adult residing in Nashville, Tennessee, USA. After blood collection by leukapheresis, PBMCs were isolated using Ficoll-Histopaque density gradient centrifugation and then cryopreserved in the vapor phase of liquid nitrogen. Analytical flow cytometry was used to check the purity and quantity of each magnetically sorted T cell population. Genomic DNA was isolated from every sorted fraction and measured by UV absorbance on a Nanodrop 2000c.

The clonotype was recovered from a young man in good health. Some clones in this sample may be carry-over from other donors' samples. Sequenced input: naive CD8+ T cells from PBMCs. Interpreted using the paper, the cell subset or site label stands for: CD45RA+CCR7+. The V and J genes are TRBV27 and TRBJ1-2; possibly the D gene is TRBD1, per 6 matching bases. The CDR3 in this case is CAARDNNYGYTF. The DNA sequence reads TGTGCCGCCCGGGACAACAACTATGGCTACACCTTC.